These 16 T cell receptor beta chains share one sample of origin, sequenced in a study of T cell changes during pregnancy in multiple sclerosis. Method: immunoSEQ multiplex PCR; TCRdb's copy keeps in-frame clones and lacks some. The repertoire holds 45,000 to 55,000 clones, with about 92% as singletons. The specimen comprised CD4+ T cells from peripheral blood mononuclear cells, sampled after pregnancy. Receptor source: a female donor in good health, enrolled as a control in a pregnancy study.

CDR3 amino acids: CASSYSRLVRAEAFF. CDR3 DNA sequence: TGTGCCAGCAGTTACTCGCGCCTAGTTCGCGCTGAAGCTTTCTTT. The chain combines TRBV6-5 with TRBJ1-1; D is unresolved. The CDR3 extends over 15 amino acids. V lost 0 bases, J lost 6 bases, and 14 bases lay in between. Germline CDR1 and CDR2: MNHEY and SVGAGI.

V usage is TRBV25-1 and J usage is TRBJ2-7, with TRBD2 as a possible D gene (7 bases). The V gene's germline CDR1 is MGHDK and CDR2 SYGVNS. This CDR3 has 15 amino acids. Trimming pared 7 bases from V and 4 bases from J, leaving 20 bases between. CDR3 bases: TGTGCCAGCACCGAAGCTGGGGGGGCTCATTACGAGCAGTACTTC. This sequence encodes CASTEAGGAHYEQYF.

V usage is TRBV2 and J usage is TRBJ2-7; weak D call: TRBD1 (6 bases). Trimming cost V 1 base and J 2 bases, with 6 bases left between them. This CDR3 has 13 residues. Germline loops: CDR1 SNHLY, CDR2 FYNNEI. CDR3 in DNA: TGTGCCAGCAGTGAAGACAGGGCCTACGAGCAGTACTTC. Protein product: CASSEDRAYEQYF.

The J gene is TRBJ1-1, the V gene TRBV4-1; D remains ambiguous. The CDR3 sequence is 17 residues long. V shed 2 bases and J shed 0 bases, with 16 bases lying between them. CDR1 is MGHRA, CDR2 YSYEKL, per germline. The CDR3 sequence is CASSQNQDPGVNTEAFF. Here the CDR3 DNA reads TGCGCCAGCAGCCAAAATCAAGATCCCGGGGTGAACACTGAAGCTTTCTTT.

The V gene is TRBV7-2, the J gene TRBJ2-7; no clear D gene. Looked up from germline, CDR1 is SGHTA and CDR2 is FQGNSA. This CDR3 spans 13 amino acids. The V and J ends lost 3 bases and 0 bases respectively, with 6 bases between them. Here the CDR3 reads CASSLFGSYEQYF. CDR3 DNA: TGTGCCAGCAGCTTGTTCGGCTCCTACGAGCAGTACTTC. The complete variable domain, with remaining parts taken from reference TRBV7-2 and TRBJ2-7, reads GAGVSQSPSNKVTEKGKDVELRCDPISGHTALYWYRQSLGQGLEFLIYFQGNSAPDKSGLPSDRFSAERTGGSVSTLTIQRTQQEDSAVYLCASSLFGSYEQYFGPGTRLTVT.

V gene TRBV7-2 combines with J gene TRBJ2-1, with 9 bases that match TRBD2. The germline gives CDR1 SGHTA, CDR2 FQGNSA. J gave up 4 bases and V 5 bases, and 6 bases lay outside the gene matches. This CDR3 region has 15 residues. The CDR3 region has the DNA TGTGCCAGCAGCACAGTAGCGGGGGCTTACAATGAGCAGTTCTTC. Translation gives CASSTVAGAYNEQFF.

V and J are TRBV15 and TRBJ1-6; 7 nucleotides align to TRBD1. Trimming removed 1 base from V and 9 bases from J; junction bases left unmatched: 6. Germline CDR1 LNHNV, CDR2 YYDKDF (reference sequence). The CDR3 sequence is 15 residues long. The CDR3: CATSRGQGGGSPLHF. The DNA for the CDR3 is TGTGCCACCAGCAGAGGACAGGGAGGCGGTTCACCCCTCCACTTT.

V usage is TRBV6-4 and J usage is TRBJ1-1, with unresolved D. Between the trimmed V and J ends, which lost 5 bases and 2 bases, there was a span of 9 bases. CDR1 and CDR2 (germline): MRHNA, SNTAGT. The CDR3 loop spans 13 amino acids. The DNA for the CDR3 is TGTGCCAGCAGTTTCACAAATAACACTGAAGCTTTCTTT. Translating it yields CASSFTNNTEAFF.

The CDR3 nucleotides are TGCGCCAGCAGCTCCGGGACAGGCTCCTACAATGAGCAGTTCTTC. It encodes CASSSGTGSYNEQFF. The rearrangement joins TRBV5-1 to TRBJ2-1; 8 bases map to TRBD1. The CDR3 has 15 residues. Trimming removed 3 bases from V and 0 bases from J; junction bases left unmatched: 2. Per the germline V gene, CDR1 is SGHRS and CDR2 is YFSETQ.

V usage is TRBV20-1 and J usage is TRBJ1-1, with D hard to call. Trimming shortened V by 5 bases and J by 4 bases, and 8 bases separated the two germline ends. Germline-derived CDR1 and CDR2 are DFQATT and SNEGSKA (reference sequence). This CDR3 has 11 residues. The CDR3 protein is CSALLSTEAFF. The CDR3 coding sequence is TGCAGTGCTTTACTGAGCACTGAAGCTTTCTTT.

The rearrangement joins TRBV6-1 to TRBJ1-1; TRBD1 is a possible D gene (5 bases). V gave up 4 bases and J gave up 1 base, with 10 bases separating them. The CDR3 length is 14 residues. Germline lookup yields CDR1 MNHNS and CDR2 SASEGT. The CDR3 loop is CASSAQGANTEAFF. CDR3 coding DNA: TGTGCCAGCAGTGCTCAGGGCGCGAACACTGAAGCTTTCTTT.

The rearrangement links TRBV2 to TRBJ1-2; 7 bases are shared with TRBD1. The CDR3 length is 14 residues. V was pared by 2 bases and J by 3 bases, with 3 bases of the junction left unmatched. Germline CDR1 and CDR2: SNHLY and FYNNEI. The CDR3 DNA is TGTGCCAGCAGTGAAAGGGGGCGCGACTATGGCTACACCTTC. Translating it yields CASSERGRDYGYTF.

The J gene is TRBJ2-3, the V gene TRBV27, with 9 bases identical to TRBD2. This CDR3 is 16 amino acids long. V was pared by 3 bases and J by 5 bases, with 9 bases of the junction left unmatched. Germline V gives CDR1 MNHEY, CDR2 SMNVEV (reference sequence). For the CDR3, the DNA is TGTGCCAGCAGTTTTCGGCGGGGGGGCGCAAGAGATACGCAGTATTTT. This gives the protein CASSFRRGGARDTQYF.

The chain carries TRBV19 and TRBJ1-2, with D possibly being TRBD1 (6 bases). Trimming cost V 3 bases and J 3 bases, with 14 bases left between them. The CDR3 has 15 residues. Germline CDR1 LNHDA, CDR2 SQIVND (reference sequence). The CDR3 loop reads CASSMAGDNDYGYTF. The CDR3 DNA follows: TGTGCCAGTAGTATGGCAGGGGACAACGACTATGGCTACACCTTC. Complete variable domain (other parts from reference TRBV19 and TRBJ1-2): DGGITQSPKYLFRKEGQNVTLSCEQNLNHDAMYWYRQDPGQGLRLIYYSQIVNDFQKGDIAEGYSVSREKKESFPLTVTSAQKNPTAFYLCASSMAGDNDYGYTFGSGTRLTVV.

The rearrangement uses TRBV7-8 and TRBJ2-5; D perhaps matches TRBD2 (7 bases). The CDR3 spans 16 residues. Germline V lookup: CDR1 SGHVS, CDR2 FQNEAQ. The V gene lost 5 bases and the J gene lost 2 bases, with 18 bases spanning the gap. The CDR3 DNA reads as TGTGCCAGCAGCAAAGGAGGGGGGAGGGTTCAAGAGACCCAGTACTTC. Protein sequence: CASSKGGGRVQETQYF.

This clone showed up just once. Written as DNA, the CDR3 is TGTGCCAGCAGCCGGCGGGACAGGGACTACGAGCAGTACTTC. Encoded protein: CASSRRDRDYEQYF. The chain uses TRBV7-2 and TRBJ2-7; the match to TRBD1 covers 9 bases. Trimming at V came to 5 bases and at J to 3 bases, leaving 5 bases not matched to a gene. Germline-derived CDR1 and CDR2 are SGHTA and FQGNSA. The CDR3 is 14 amino acids.